This record looks at one TCR beta chain sequence and its context. The antigen is unknown. This record belongs to a study of shared clonotypes between healthy human individuals. Study in general: A donor's plate count was three for CD4 naive and three for CD4 memory; CD8 naive had two and CD8 memory one.

Study-level points and caveats: Naive subsets usually exceeded memory subsets in estimated richness.

A deep-level run was used for the assay. Each sorted subset replicate got 200 ng genomic DNA, approximately 27,000 genomes. Profiled with immunoSEQ multiplex PCR; TCRdb holds only in-frame clones, not every one. The sample contains under 1,100,000 clones, under 80% of which appear only once. Sequences were obtained from memory CD4+ T cells sorted from blood. Stated subset: CD45RA-negative fraction. The clonotype was recovered from a man aged 18 to 30 in good health.

The CDR3 DNA reads TGTGCCAGCAGCTTCAAAACTAGCGCGAGAAGCACAGATACGCAGTATTTT. Amino acid sequence: CASSFKTSARSTDTQYF. This chain uses TRBV5-4 with TRBJ2-3; 7 bases line up with TRBD2. The CDR3 covers 17 residues. V shed 2 bases and J 0 bases; nucleotides not matched to a gene: 9. Germline V gene data show CDR1 as SGHNT and CDR2 as YYREEE (reference sequence).